The subject of this entry is one TCR beta chain. The source of the sample is a study of blood T cell repertoires in COVID-19. Study details: Researchers got acute and convalescent COVID-19 samples from the United States, Italy and Spain. Nucleic acid was either cDNA or gDNA, and it came from T cells, B-cell-depleted T cells, or PBMCs.

Measured with immunoSEQ multiplex PCR; TCRdb has only the in-frame clones, and not every one. The table includes about 250,000 clones, around nine tenths detected once. The material sequenced was peripheral blood. This TCR came from a woman in her sixties or seventies who had recovered from COVID-19.

The CDR3 nucleotides are TGTGCCAGTAGTTCACAGGGTAGGGACACAGATACGCAGTATTTT. Amino acid sequence: CASSSQGRDTDTQYF. The V call is TRBV19, the J call TRBJ2-3; weak D call: TRBD1 (6 bases). CDR3 length equals 15 residues. Germline-derived CDR1 and CDR2 are LNHDA and SQIVND (reference sequence). Trimming took off 5 bases at V and 2 bases at J, with 14 bases between the two ends. Full variable domain (outside the CDR3, taken from reference TRBV19 and TRBJ2-3): DGGITQSPKYLFRKEGQNVTLSCEQNLNHDAMYWYRQDPGQGLRLIYYSQIVNDFQKGDIAEGYSVSREKKESFPLTVTSAQKNPTAFYLCASSSQGRDTDTQYFGPGTRLTVL.